This entry lists 26 T cell receptor beta chains sequenced from one sample in a study of cytotoxic CD8 clonotypes in ibrutinib-treated CLL. Produced via immunoSEQ multiplex PCR; TCRdb's table is partial and in-frame only. This table has some 200,000 clones, about 75% appearing once. Sequencing used PBMCs, obtained after 12 months of ibrutinib treatment. The receptors derive from a human donor with chronic lymphocytic leukemia.

The chain has TRBV11-2 and TRBJ2-2; D possibly corresponds to TRBD2 (6 bases). Germline CDR1 reads SGHAT; CDR2 reads FQNNGV. V gave up 3 bases and J gave up 4 bases, with 15 bases separating them. CDR3 length equals 16 residues. CDR3 DNA: TGTGCCAGCAGCTTTAGTAGCGGATGGACCACCGGGGAGCTGTTTTTT. It encodes CASSFSSGWTTGELFF.

The J gene is TRBJ2-7, the V gene TRBV4-2; TRBD2 matches at 7 bases. Per the germline V gene, CDR1 is LGHNA and CDR2 is YNFKEQ. The CDR3 consists of 15 residues. V lost 0 bases, J lost 0 bases, and 2 bases stayed unmatched. The CDR3 loop is CASSQDGTNSYEQYF. In nucleotides, the CDR3 is TGTGCCAGCAGCCAAGATGGGACTAACTCCTACGAGCAGTACTTC.

This chain uses TRBV7-8 with TRBJ2-7, with D unclear. The CDR3 consists of 14 residues. Trimming cost V 1 base and J 1 base, with 8 bases left between them. Germline loops: CDR1 SGHVS, CDR2 FQNEAQ. CDR3 sequence (DNA): TGTGCCAGCAGCTTAGGTCCTCCTTCCTACGAGCAGTACTTC. Protein: CASSLGPPSYEQYF.

CDR3 sequence (DNA): TGTGCCAGCAGTCAAAGGGGGTACAATGAGCAGTTCTTC. Protein: CASSQRGYNEQFF. The chain is built from TRBV2 and TRBJ2-1; D is perhaps TRBD1 (6 bases). CDR3 length: 13 residues. Germline V lookup: CDR1 SNHLY, CDR2 FYNNEI. V gave up 5 bases and J gave up 4 bases, with 9 bases separating them. The variable domain in full, with the rest retrieved from reference TRBV2 and TRBJ2-1, is EPEVTQTPSHQVTQMGQEVILRCVPISNHLYFYWYRQILGQKVEFLVSFYNNEISEKSEIFDDQFSVERPDGSNFTLKIRSTKLEDSAMYFCASSQRGYNEQFFGPGTRLTVL.

This chain joins TRBV2 and TRBJ2-3; D may correspond to TRBD1 or TRBD2 (5 bases each). V lost 5 bases, J lost 6 bases, and 12 bases lay in between. The CDR3 has 13 amino acids. Germline loops: CDR1 SNHLY, CDR2 FYNNEI. CDR3 DNA: TGTGCCAGCAGTCTCGGGGCCCTGGATACGCAGTATTTT. Protein product: CASSLGALDTQYF.

This clone was recorded a few times. The chain couples TRBV28 to TRBJ1-2; no clear D gene. V was trimmed by 3 bases and J by 8 bases, leaving 13 bases between them. The CDR3 extends over 13 amino acids. CDR1 and CDR2 (germline): MDHEN, SYDVKM. CDR3 DNA sequence: TGTGCCAGCAGTTTCTACATTCTCTGGGGCTACACCTTC. Encoded protein: CASSFYILWGYTF.

This chain joins TRBV9 and TRBJ1-2; a possible D gene is TRBD1 (6 bases). Per the germline V gene, CDR1 is SGDLS and CDR2 is YYNGEE. This CDR3 has 12 amino acids. The V end was cut by 4 bases, the J end by 6 bases, with 10 bases between. In nucleotides, the CDR3 is TGTGCCAGCAGCCCTCGGACAGATGGCTACACCTTC. This translates into CASSPRTDGYTF.

The rearrangement uses TRBV25-1 and TRBJ1-2, with 10 positions matching TRBD1. This CDR3 is built from 14 residues. Germline loops: CDR1 MGHDK, CDR2 SYGVNS. V was pared by 6 bases and J by 7 bases, with 8 bases of the junction left unmatched. CDR3 bases: TGTGCCAGCAGAGGACAGGGGGGAATGGGTGGCTACACCTTC. Its protein is CASRGQGGMGGYTF.

This chain uses TRBV7-5 with TRBJ1-4. TRBV7-5 is listed as a pseudogene. CDR3 length: 13 amino acids. DNA for the CDR3: TGTGTCAGAAGCTTTCTGCCGATTAGGCGGCTGTTTTTT. It codes for CVRSFLPIRRLFF.

This clone showed up just a few times. V usage is TRBV6-1 and J usage is TRBJ2-3, with D maybe TRBD1 (6 bases). Germline V CDR1 and CDR2: MNHNS, SASEGT. V lost 6 bases and J 0 bases, leaving 13 bases between the germline ends. The CDR3 totals 15 residues. CDR3 region: CASSERTASTDTQYF. As DNA, the CDR3 is TGTGCCAGCAGCGAGAGGACAGCCAGCACAGATACGCAGTATTTT.

This chain uses TRBV30 with TRBJ1-1; 10 bases fit TRBD1. The V gene end was trimmed by 5 bases and the J gene end by 4 bases; junction bases not matched to a gene: 7. The CDR3 extends over 14 amino acids. The germline gives CDR1 GTSNPN, CDR2 SVGIG (reference sequence). The CDR3 is CAWDRGRKPTEAFF. CDR3 coding DNA: TGTGCCTGGGACAGGGGGCGTAAGCCCACTGAAGCTTTCTTT.

The chain is built from TRBV13 and TRBJ2-7, with D possibly being TRBD2 (5 bases). Deletions cut 3 bases from V and 4 bases from J, with 13 bases between. Germline CDR1 PRHDT, CDR2 FYEKMQ (reference sequence). This CDR3 comprises 14 residues. DNA of the CDR3: TGTGCCAGCAGCTTCACGGTCGGGAAATACGAGCAGTACTTC. Translating it yields CASSFTVGKYEQYF. The variable domain in full, with the rest retrieved from reference TRBV13 and TRBJ2-7, is AAGVIQSPRHLIKEKRETATLKCYPIPRHDTVYWYQQGPGQDPQFLISFYEKMQSDKGSIPDRFSAQQFSDYHSELNMSSLELGDSALYFCASSFTVGKYEQYFGPGTRLTVT.

As DNA, the CDR3 is TGTGCCAGCAGGGCCGCCGGGACAGGGACCTTCTTT. Residues: CASRAAGTGTFF. V usage is TRBV5-6 and J usage is TRBJ1-1, with 9 nucleotides matching TRBD1. Losses at the gene ends were 5 bases for V and 14 bases for J; bases not matched to a gene: 10. The V gene's germline CDR1 is SGHDT and CDR2 YYEEEE. The CDR3 runs to 12 residues.

CDR3 coding DNA: TGTGCCAGCAAATCAAAACAGGGGCTGAACACTGAAGCTTTCTTT. This translates into CASKSKQGLNTEAFF. The V and J genes are TRBV2 and TRBJ1-1, with 7 positions matching TRBD1. Germline lookup yields CDR1 SNHLY and CDR2 FYNNEI. This CDR3 spans 15 amino acids. After removal of 7 bases from V and 0 bases from J, the junction contained 8 bases not matched to a gene.

V and J are TRBV30 and TRBJ1-2; no reliable D call. This CDR3 is built from 14 residues. V dropped 3 bases and J dropped 6 bases, with 17 bases sitting between them. Germline V lookup: CDR1 GTSNPN, CDR2 SVGIG (reference sequence). The CDR3 is CAWSRTHRWDGYTF. CDR3 DNA: TGTGCCTGGAGCCGGACCCATCGATGGGATGGCTACACCTTC.

The chain combines TRBV6-5 with TRBJ1-1; D uncertain. Per germline, CDR1 MNHEY and CDR2 SVGAGI. Trimming cost V 1 base and J 6 bases, with 9 bases left between them. This CDR3 comprises 13 residues. This CDR3 is CASSYLSSAEAFF. Written as DNA, the CDR3 is TGTGCCAGCAGTTACTTATCGAGCGCTGAAGCTTTCTTT.

The chain has TRBV5-1 and TRBJ1-4; 9 bases fit TRBD1. The germline V gene has CDR1 SGHRS and CDR2 YFSETQ. V shed 6 bases, J shed 3 bases, and the junction held 12 bases outside the gene matches. The CDR3 totals 17 residues. The CDR3 DNA sequence: TGCGCCAGCACCCCTGGACAGGGGCGAGTATCTAATGAAAAACTGTTTTTT. This codes for CASTPGQGRVSNEKLFF.

The chain couples TRBV6-1 to TRBJ2-7; D is ambiguous. The V end lost 6 bases, the J end lost 4 bases, and 4 bases lay between the germline ends. The CDR3 has 10 amino acids. Germline assignment: CDR1 MNHNS and CDR2 SASEGT. The CDR3 nucleotides are TGTGCCAGCAGGGTTTACGAGCAGTACTTC. Translated: CASRVYEQYF.

The genes are TRBV2 and TRBJ2-7, with a tentative D call TRBD1 (6 bases). With 4 bases removed from V and 3 bases from J, the gap between germline ends came to 10 bases. The CDR3 covers 13 residues. The V gene's germline CDR1 is SNHLY and CDR2 FYNNEI. The CDR3 nucleotides are TGTGCCAGCAGTGGTAACAGGGTCTACGAGCAGTACTTC. Protein product: CASSGNRVYEQYF. Using reference TRBV2 and TRBJ2-7 for the parts outside the CDR3, the full variable domain is EPEVTQTPSHQVTQMGQEVILRCVPISNHLYFYWYRQILGQKVEFLVSFYNNEISEKSEIFDDQFSVERPDGSNFTLKIRSTKLEDSAMYFCASSGNRVYEQYFGPGTRLTVT.

The chain links TRBV30 to TRBJ1-1, with D possibly TRBD1 on 5 matching bases. The CDR3 totals 14 residues. V was cut by 0 bases and J by 2 bases, with 10 bases left in between. CDR1 is GTSNPN and CDR2 is SVGIG in the germline V gene (reference sequence). The CDR3 here is CAWSVQAFNTEAFF. The CDR3 nucleotides are TGTGCCTGGAGTGTACAGGCATTCAACACTGAAGCTTTCTTT.

This clone was picked up a small number of times. The J gene is TRBJ2-1, the V gene TRBV10-3; a weak D match, TRBD2 (6 bases). The CDR3 covers 13 residues. V shed 11 bases and J shed 6 bases, with 17 bases lying between them. Germline CDR1 reads ENHRY; CDR2 reads SYGVKD. The CDR3 DNA is TGTGCCCTTTCTAGCGAGCAGATCAATGAGCAGTTCTTC. It codes for CALSSEQINEQFF.

The chain employs TRBV5-1 and TRBJ2-5, with TRBD2 as a possible D gene (7 bases). Germline V CDR1 and CDR2: SGHRS, YFSETQ. The CDR3 spans 19 residues. V was trimmed by 1 base and J by 2 bases, leaving 24 bases between them. CDR3 in amino acids: CASSLSADRRGAAQETQYF. The CDR3 nucleotides read TGCGCCAGCAGCTTGTCGGCGGACCGACGGGGGGCGGCTCAAGAGACCCAGTACTTC.

The J gene is TRBJ2-3, the V gene TRBV27, with TRBD1 identical over 7 bases. Germline-derived CDR1 and CDR2 are MNHEY and SMNVEV (reference sequence). This CDR3 region has 14 residues. The trim removed 6 bases at V and 8 bases at J, leaving 11 bases unmatched. The CDR3 DNA sequence: TGTGCCAGCAGCTTGGGACAGAATAAGGGTACGCAGTATTTT. It is translated as CASSLGQNKGTQYF.

The rearrangement uses TRBV12-5 and TRBJ2-1; 8 bases align to TRBD1. The V gene end was trimmed by 2 bases and the J gene end by 1 base; junction bases not matched to a gene: 7. Germline V gene data show CDR1 as LGHNT and CDR2 as FRNRAP. The CDR3 is made up of 17 amino acids. The chain's CDR3 is CASGLRVRGLSYNEQFF. As DNA, the CDR3 is TGTGCTAGTGGTTTGCGAGTCAGGGGGCTATCCTACAATGAGCAGTTCTTC.

The rearrangement joins TRBV6-5 to TRBJ1-2; 8 bases align to TRBD1. Per germline, CDR1 MNHEY and CDR2 SVGAGI. This CDR3 comprises 16 residues. With 1 base clipped from V and 4 bases from J, the junction kept 8 bases outside the gene matches. The CDR3 protein is CASSYYQTGESYGYTF. DNA for the CDR3: TGTGCCAGCAGTTACTACCAGACAGGGGAGAGCTATGGCTACACCTTC.

This clone is a singleton in its sample. The chain recombines TRBV21-1 with TRBJ1-1; the listed D gene, TRBD1, was not tested against the DNA. TRBV21-1 is designated a pseudogene. The CDR3 consists of 16 residues. This CDR3 reads CASSNRDSNMNTEAFF. Written as DNA, the CDR3 is TGTGCCAGCAGCAACCGGGACAGCAACATGAACACTGAAGCTTTCTTT.